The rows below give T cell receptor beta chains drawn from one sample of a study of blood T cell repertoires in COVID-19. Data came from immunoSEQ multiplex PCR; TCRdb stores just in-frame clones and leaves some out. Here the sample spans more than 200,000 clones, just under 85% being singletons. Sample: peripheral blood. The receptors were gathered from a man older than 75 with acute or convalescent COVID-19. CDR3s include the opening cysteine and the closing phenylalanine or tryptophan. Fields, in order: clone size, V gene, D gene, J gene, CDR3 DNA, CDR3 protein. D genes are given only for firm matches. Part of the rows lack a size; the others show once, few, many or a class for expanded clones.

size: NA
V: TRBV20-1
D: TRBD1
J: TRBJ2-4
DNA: TGCAGTGCTAGTATTAGGGGGCGCAGCATTCAGTACTTC
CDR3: CSASIRGRSIQYF

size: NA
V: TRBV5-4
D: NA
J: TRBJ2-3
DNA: TGTGCCAGCAGCTTGAAATCCCCTAGCACAGATACGCAGTATTTT
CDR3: CASSLKSPSTDTQYF

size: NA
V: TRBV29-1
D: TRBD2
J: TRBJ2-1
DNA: TGCAGCGGGGGACTAGCGGGGAATCCCAATGAGCAGTTCTTC
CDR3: CSGGLAGNPNEQFF

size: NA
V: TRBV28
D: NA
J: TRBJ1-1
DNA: TGTGCCAGCAGTCCCCTACCCGCACTTCTGAACACTGAAGCTTTCTTT
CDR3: CASSPLPALLNTEAFF

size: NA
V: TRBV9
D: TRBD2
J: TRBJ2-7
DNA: TGTGCCAGCAGCGCCACTAGCGTGGACGAGCAGTACTTC
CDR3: CASSATSVDEQYF

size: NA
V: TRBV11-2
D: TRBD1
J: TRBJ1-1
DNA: TGTGCCAGCAAAACAAACAGGGGGATGAACACTGAAGCTTTCTTT
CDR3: CASKTNRGMNTEAFF

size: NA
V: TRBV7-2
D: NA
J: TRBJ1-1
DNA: TGTGCCAGCAGCCGGGGGGGAGGAAACACTGAAGCTTTCTTT
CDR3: CASSRGGGNTEAFF

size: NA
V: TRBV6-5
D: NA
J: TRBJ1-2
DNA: TGTGCCACTCAGGGGTTAAGCTATGGCTACACCTTC
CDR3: CATQGLSYGYTF

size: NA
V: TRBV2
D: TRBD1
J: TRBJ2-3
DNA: TGTGCCAGCAGTGGGGGGACAGGGACTAGCACAGATACGCAGTATTTT
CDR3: CASSGGTGTSTDTQYF

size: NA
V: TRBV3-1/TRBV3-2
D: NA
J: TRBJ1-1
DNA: TGTGCCAGCAGCCCCTGGGACTGGGTGAACACTGAAGCTTTCTTT
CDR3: CASSPWDWVNTEAFF

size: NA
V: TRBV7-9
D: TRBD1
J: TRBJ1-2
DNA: TGTGCCAGCAGCTTACGGGGACAGGGGGCTGGAGGCTACACCTTC
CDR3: CASSLRGQGAGGYTF

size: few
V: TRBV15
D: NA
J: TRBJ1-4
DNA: TGTGCCACCAGCAGAGATAGGCAGGCAAATGAAAAACTGTTTTTT
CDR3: CATSRDRQANEKLFF

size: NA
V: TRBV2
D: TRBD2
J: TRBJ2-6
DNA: TGTGCCAGCAGTGCGGGAGGGACAGGGGCCAACGTCCTGACTTTC
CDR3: CASSAGGTGANVLTF

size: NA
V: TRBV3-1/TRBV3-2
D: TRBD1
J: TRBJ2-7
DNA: TGTGCCAGCAGCCAAGGGACGGGACAGGGGGCAGTCGAGCAGTACTTC
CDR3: CASSQGTGQGAVEQYF

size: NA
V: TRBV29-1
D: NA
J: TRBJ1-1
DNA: TGCAGCGTTGAAGAGTCGGGGAGGGCAACCTTCTTT
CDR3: CSVEESGRATFF

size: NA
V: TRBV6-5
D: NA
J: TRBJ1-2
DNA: TGTGCCAGCAGTTGGACCGGGATCTCCTATGGCTACACCTTC
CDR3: CASSWTGISYGYTF

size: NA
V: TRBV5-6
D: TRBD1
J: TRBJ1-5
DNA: TGTGCCAGCAGCTTTGGGACAGGGGCTTATAGCAATCAGCCCCAGCATTTT
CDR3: CASSFGTGAYSNQPQHF

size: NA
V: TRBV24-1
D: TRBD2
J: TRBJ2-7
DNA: TGTGCCACCAGTGAAGGGACTAGCGGGAGGCCTCAGTACTTC
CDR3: CATSEGTSGRPQYF

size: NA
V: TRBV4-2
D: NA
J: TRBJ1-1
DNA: TGTGCCAGCAGCCAAGGGCAGGGGCATATGAACACTGAAGCTTTCTTT
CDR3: CASSQGQGHMNTEAFF

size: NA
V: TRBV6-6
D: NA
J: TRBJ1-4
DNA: TGTGCCAGCTCACCTCGTCGGGTAGAGGAAAAACTGTTTTTT
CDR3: CASSPRRVEEKLFF

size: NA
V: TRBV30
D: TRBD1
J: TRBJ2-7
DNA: TGTGCCTGGAGGGGAGTCCCGGGACAGGGGCAGTACTTC
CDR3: CAWRGVPGQGQYF

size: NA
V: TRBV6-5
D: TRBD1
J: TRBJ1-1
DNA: TGTGCCAGCGGCCAGGGGGCTGAAACTGAAGCTTTCTTT
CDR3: CASGQGAETEAFF

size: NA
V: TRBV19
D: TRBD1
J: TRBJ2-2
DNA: TGTGCCAGTTGGCTGGGACAGGGGAACACCGGGGAGCTGTTTTTT
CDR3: CASWLGQGNTGELFF

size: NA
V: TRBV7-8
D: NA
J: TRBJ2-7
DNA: TGTGCCAGCAGCCTAATGGGCAGAACCAGCTCCTACGAGCAGTACTTC
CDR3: CASSLMGRTSSYEQYF